The subject of this entry is one TCR beta chain. This CDR3 has 15 residues. Germline values: CDR1 SGHTA, CDR2 FQGNSA. V was cut by 4 bases and J by 2 bases, with 13 bases left in between. This entry belongs to a study of blood T cell repertoires in COVID-19. The overall study: Collection of acute and convalescent COVID-19 samples took place in the United States, Italy and Spain. T cells, B-cell-depleted T cells, or PBMCs provided the cDNA or gDNA that served as material.

Per the study methods: Amplification of reference gene primers was used by the study to estimate nucleated cell counts. Repertoires were generated with immunoSEQ multiplex PCR, while TCRdb's copy carries only in-frame clones and drops some. That table supplies the V and J calls and clone size; D and trimming were determined from the DNA. The sample carries 150,000 or so clones, about nine tenths recorded once. The TCR comes from a woman in her forties or fifties with acute or convalescent COVID-19. V is TRBV7-2 and J is TRBJ2-3; perhaps TRBD2 as D (6 bases). The specimen sequenced was peripheral blood. The CDR3 loop reads CASSSTGLYTDTQYF. Written as DNA, the CDR3 is TGTGCCAGCAGCTCAACGGGACTCTACACAGATACGCAGTATTTT.